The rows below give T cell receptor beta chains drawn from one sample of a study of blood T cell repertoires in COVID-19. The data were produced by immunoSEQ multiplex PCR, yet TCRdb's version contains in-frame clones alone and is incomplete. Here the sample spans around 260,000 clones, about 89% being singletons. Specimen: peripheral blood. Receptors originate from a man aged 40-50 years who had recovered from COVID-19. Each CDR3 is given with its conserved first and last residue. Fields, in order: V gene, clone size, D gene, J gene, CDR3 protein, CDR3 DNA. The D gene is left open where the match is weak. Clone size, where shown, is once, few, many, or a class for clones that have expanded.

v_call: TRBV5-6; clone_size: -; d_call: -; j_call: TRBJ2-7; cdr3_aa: CASSVGVEQYF; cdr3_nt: TGTGCCAGCAGCGTAGGGGTCGAGCAGTACTTC
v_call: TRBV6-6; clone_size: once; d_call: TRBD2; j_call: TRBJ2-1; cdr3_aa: CASSPRLASLSSYNEQFF; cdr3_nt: TGTGCCAGCAGTCCCCGACTAGCTTCCCTAAGCTCCTACAATGAGCAGTTCTTC
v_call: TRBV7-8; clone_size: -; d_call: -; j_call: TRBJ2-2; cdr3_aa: CASSLDHRGGPGELFF; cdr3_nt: TGTGCCAGCAGCTTAGATCACAGGGGAGGCCCCGGGGAGCTGTTTTTT
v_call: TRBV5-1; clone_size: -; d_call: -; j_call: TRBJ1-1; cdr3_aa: CASSLQSGVRTEAFF; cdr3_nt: TGCGCCAGCAGCTTACAGAGCGGGGTTAGAACTGAAGCTTTCTTT
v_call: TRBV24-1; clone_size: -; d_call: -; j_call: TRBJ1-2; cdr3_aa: CATSDSPWEGYTF; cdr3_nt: TGTGCCACCAGTGACAGTCCCTGGGAGGGCTACACCTTC
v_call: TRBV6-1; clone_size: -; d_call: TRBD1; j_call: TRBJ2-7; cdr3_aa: CASSKAGTGVEQYF; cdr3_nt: TGTGCCAGCAGTAAAGCCGGGACAGGGGTCGAGCAGTACTTC
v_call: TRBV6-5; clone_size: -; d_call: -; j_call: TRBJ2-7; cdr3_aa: CASSQERQASYEQYF; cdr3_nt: TGTGCCAGCTCGCAGGAGCGGCAGGCCTCCTACGAGCAGTACTTC
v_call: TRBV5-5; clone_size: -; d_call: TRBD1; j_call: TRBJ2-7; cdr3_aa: CASSAGQGAYEQYF; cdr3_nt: TGTGCCAGCAGCGCGGGACAGGGGGCGTACGAGCAGTACTTC
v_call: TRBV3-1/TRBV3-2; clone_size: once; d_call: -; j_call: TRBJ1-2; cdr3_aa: CASSQDEGLYGYTF; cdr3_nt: TGTGCCAGCAGCCAAGATGAGGGACTGTATGGCTACACCTTC
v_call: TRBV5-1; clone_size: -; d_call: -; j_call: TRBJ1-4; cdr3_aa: CASSRRVGATNEKLFF; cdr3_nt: TGCGCCAGCAGTAGGAGGGTGGGAGCAACTAATGAAAAACTGTTTTTT
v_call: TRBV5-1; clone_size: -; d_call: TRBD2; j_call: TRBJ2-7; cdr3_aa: CASSELAEAYEQYF; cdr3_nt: TGCGCCAGCAGCGAACTAGCGGAGGCCTACGAGCAGTACTTC
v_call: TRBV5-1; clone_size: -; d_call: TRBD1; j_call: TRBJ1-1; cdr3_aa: CASTDRSPNTEAFF; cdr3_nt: TGCGCCAGCACGGACAGGTCCCCGAACACTGAAGCTTTCTTT
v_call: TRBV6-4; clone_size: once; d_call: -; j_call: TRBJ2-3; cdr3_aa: CASSDRGVGIDTQYF; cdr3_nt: TGTGCCAGCAGTGACCGCGGGGTAGGGATAGATACGCAGTATTTT
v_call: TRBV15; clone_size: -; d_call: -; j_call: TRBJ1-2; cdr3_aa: CATSRLTGTNYGYTF; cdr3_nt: TGTGCCACCAGCAGGTTAACCGGGACAAACTATGGCTACACCTTC
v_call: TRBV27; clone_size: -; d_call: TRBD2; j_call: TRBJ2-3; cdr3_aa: CASTSGGTDTQYF; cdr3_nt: TGTGCCAGTACTAGCGGGGGCACAGATACGCAGTATTTT
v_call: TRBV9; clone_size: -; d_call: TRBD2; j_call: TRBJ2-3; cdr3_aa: CASSSGGYGSTDTQYF; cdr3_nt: TGTGCCAGCAGCTCGGGGGGGTATGGGAGCACAGATACGCAGTATTTT
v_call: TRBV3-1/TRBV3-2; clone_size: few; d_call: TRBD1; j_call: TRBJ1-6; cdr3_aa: CASSQGSDWDSGLHF; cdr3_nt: TGTGCCAGCAGCCAAGGGTCTGATTGGGACAGCGGTCTTCACTTT
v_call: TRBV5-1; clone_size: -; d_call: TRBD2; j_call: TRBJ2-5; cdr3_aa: CASSSGELAGGRETQYF; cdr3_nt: TGCGCCAGCAGCTCCGGAGAGCTAGCGGGGGGGCGAGAGACCCAGTACTTC
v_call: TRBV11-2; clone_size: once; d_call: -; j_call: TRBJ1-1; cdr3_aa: CASSLIGTEAFF; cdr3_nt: TGTGCCAGCAGCTTAATCGGCACTGAAGCTTTCTTT
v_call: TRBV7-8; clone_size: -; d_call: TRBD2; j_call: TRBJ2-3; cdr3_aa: CASIQLAPTDTQYF; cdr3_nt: TGTGCCAGCATCCAACTAGCGCCCACAGATACGCAGTATTTT
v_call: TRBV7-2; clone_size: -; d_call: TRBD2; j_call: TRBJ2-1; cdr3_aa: CASSAASGGEQFF; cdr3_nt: TGTGCCAGCAGCGCCGCTAGCGGGGGGGAGCAGTTCTTC
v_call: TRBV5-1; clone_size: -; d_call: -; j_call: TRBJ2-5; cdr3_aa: CASSLASSQETQYF; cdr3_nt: TGCGCCAGCAGCTTGGCTAGCTCCCAAGAGACCCAGTACTTC
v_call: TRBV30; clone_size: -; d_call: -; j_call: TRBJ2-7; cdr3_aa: CAWSVLDEQYF; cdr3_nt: TGTGCCTGGAGTGTACTGGACGAGCAGTACTTC
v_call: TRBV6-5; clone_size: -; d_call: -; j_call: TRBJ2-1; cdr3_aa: CASSYGGNEQFF; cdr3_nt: TGTGCCAGCAGTTACGGCGGGAATGAGCAGTTCTTC
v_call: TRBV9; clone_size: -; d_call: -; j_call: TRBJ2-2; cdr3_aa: CASSFETQGGGELFF; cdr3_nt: TGTGCCAGCAGCTTCGAAACACAGGGCGGCGGAGAGCTGTTTTTT
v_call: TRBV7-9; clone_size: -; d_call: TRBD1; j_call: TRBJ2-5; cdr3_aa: CASSSATDRAKTQYF; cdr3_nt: TGTGCCAGCAGCTCCGCTACGGACAGGGCTAAGACCCAGTACTTC
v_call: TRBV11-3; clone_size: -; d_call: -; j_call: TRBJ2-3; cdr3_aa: CASSLEGASTDTQYF; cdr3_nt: TGTGCCAGCAGCTTAGAGGGCGCATCAACAGATACGCAGTATTTT
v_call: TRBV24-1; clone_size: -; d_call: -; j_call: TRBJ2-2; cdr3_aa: CATSDFGVGTGELFF; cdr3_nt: TGTGCCACCAGTGATTTCGGGGTCGGCACCGGGGAGCTGTTTTTT
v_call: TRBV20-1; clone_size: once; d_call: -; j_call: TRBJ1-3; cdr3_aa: CSARGGQTIYF; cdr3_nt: TGCAGTGCTAGAGGGGGGCAGACCATATATTTT
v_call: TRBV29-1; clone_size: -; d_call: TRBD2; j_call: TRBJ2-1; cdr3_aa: CSAERGGGAYEQFF; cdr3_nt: TGCAGCGCCGAGCGGGGCGGGGGGGCCTATGAGCAGTTCTTC
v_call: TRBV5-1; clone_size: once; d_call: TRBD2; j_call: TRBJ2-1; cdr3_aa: CASRALAGGPDEQFF; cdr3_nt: TGCGCCAGCAGGGCACTAGCGGGAGGGCCAGATGAGCAGTTCTTC
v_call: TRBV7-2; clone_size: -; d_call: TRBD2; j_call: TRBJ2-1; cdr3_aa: CASSFSGGVEQFF; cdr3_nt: TGTGCCAGCAGCTTTAGCGGGGGGGTTGAGCAGTTCTTC
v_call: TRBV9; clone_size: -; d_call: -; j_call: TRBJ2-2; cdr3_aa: CASSAGIELFF; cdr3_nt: TGTGCCAGCAGCGCGGGGATCGAGCTGTTTTTT
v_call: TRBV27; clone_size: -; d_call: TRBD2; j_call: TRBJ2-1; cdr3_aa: CASSPRNLAGGPNEQFF; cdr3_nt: TGTGCCAGCAGTCCCCGGAACCTAGCGGGAGGACCGAATGAGCAGTTCTTC
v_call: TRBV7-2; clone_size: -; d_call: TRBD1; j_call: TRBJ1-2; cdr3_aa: CASSLSQGGGYGYTF; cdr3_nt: TGTGCCAGCAGCTTATCACAGGGGGGCGGCTATGGCTACACCTTC
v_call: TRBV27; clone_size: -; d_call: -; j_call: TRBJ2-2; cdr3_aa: CASSRGSSYTNTGELFF; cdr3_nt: TGTGCCAGCAGCCGTGGGAGTAGCTATACGAACACCGGGGAGCTGTTTTTT